The present T cell receptor (beta chain) was sequenced within a study of T cell responses to AZD1222 COVID-19 vaccine. Analysis merged second doses at about 4 or about 12 weeks. This clone has a handful of counts. Its antigen is unidentified. Using immunoSEQ multiplex PCR, the repertoire was profiled, and TCRdb retains in-frame clones only, with some absent. This sample has about 160,000 clones, with about 89% found just once. Per germline, CDR1 SEHNR and CDR2 FQNEAQ (reference sequence). This CDR3 has 15 amino acids. V was clipped by 4 bases and J by 1 base, with 14 bases between them. Study observations and caveats: Repertoires were obtained only post-peak T cell response. Females made up more of the donors, who were largely white British, and clonal diversity may have come out too low.

The receptor was isolated from an adult who received the AZD1222 COVID-19 vaccine. The J gene is TRBJ2-7, the V gene TRBV7-9; tentatively, D is TRBD1 (6 bases). The sequences come from peripheral blood, collected 28 days after the second AZD1222 dose. The CDR3 spells CASSSVRDTSYEQYF. In DNA, the CDR3 is TGTGCCAGCAGCTCGGTCCGGGACACGTCCTACGAGCAGTACTTC.